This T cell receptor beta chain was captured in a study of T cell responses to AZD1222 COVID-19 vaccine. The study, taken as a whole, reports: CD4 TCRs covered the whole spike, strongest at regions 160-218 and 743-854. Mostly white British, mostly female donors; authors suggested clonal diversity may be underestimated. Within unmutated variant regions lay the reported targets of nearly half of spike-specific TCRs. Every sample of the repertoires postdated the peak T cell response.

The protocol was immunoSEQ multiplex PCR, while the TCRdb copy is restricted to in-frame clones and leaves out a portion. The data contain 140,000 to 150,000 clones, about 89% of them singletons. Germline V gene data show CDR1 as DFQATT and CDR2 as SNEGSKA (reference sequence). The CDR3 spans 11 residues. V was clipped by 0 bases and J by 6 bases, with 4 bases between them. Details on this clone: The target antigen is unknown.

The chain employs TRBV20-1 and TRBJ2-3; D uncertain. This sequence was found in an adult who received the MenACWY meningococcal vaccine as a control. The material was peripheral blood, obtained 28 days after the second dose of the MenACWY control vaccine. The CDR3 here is CSARDVDTQYF. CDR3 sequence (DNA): TGCAGTGCTAGAGATGTTGATACGCAGTATTTT.